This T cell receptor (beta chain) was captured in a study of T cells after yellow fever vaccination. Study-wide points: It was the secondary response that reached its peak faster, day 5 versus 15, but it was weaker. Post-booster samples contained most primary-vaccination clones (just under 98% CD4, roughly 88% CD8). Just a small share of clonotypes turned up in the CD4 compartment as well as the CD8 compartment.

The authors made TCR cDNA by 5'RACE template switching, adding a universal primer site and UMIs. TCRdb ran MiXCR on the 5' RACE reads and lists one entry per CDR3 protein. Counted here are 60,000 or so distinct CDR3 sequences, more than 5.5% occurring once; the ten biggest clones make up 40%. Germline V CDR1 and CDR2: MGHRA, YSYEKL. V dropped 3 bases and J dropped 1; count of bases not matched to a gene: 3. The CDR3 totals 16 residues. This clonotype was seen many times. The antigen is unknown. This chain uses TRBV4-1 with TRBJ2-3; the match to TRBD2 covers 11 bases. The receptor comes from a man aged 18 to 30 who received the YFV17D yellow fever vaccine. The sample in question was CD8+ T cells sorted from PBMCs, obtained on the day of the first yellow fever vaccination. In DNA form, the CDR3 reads TGCGCCAGCAGCCAGATGACTAGCGGGGGCACAGATACGCAGTATTTT. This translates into CASSQMTSGGTDTQYF.